A single sample gave rise to the 18 T cell receptor beta chains below, sequenced in a study of cytomegalovirus exposure and HLA in healthy donors. Primers included in the PCR were 60 Vbeta and 13 Jbeta primers. Method: immunoSEQ multiplex PCR; TCRdb's copy keeps in-frame clones and lacks some. The sample consists of 150,000 to 200,000 clones, roughly four fifths of them appearing once. The sequenced sample was PBMCs. These receptors came from a man aged 50 to 60 in good health and CMV-seronegative.

In this sample, this clone turned up a few times. This chain uses TRBV7-2 with TRBJ1-1, with 9 bases identical to TRBD1. Germline V lookup: CDR1 SGHTA, CDR2 FQGNSA. V shed 5 bases and J 4 bases; nucleotides not matched to a gene: 11. There are 16 residues in the CDR3. CDR3 sequence: CASSKGQGRASTEAFF. The CDR3 DNA reads TGTGCCAGCAGCAAAGGACAGGGGCGTGCGAGCACTGAAGCTTTCTTT.

The chain joins TRBV7-3 to TRBJ2-1, with 7 bases matching TRBD1. Germline CDR1 SGHTA, CDR2 FQGTGA. The J segment lost 2 bases and the V segment lost 4 bases, leaving 8 bases of the junction unmatched. The CDR3 runs 16 residues. The CDR3 here is CASSSAPTGTYNEQFF. The CDR3 nucleotides are TGTGCCAGCAGCTCAGCCCCGACAGGGACCTACAATGAGCAGTTCTTC.

The chain links TRBV6-9 to TRBJ2-3; a possible D gene is TRBD2 (6 bases). Germline CDR1 MNHGY, CDR2 SVAAGI. There are 16 residues in the CDR3. V lost 6 bases, J lost 2 bases, and 18 bases lay in between. The CDR3 coding sequence is TGTGCCAGCAGACATACTCCTAGCGCTCACACAGATACGCAGTATTTT. As protein: CASRHTPSAHTDTQYF.

The V call is TRBV30, the J call TRBJ2-1, with 11 bases that match TRBD2. Trimming at V came to 2 bases and at J to 0 bases, leaving 18 bases not matched to a gene. Germline V gene data show CDR1 as GTSNPN and CDR2 as SVGIG (reference sequence). This CDR3 has 21 amino acids. For the CDR3, the DNA is TGTGCCTGGAGTAGGAGGGTGAGGGTAGCGGGAGGGAGGGGCTCCTACAATGAGCAGTTCTTC. Its protein is CAWSRRVRVAGGRGSYNEQFF.

V and J are TRBV19 and TRBJ1-1; D unresolved. Germline V CDR1 and CDR2: LNHDA, SQIVND (reference sequence). The CDR3 runs 14 residues. V lost 6 bases and J lost 0, with 11 bases in between. The CDR3 region is CASSSGFMNTEAFF. CDR3 nucleotide sequence: TGTGCCAGTAGCTCAGGATTCATGAACACTGAAGCTTTCTTT.

The chain uses TRBV18 and TRBJ1-6; TRBD1 aligns across 9 bases. CDR1 and CDR2 (germline): KGHSH, LQKENI. The J segment lost 8 bases and the V segment lost 6 bases, leaving 11 bases of the junction unmatched. The CDR3 is made up of 16 amino acids. The DNA for the CDR3 is TGTGCCAGCTCGCCCAGGGAAAGGACAGGGGATTCACCCCTCCACTTT. Residues: CASSPRERTGDSPLHF.

This clone has more than one count but fewer than ten. The chain employs TRBV21-1 and TRBJ1-1. TRBV21-1 is marked as a pseudogene. The CDR3 is 15 amino acids. Here the CDR3 DNA reads TGTGCCAGCAGCACATTTTCGCGGGGTGACACTGAAGCTTTCTTT. Translation: CASSTFSRGDTEAFF.

This chain uses TRBV4-2 with TRBJ1-6; TRBD1 agrees at 8 bases. The V gene end was trimmed by 4 bases and the J gene end by 0 bases; junction bases not matched to a gene: 11. Germline V gives CDR1 LGHNA, CDR2 YNFKEQ. The CDR3 sequence is 19 residues long. CDR3 bases: TGTGCCAGCAGCCCTCAACAGGGGGTCAGGAGCTCCTATAATTCACCCCTCCACTTT. Protein product: CASSPQQGVRSSYNSPLHF.

The rearrangement links TRBV19 to TRBJ1-1; the D is unclear. The CDR3 has 13 residues. CDR1 LNHDA and CDR2 SQIVND come from the germline V gene (reference sequence). Trimming pared 8 bases from V and 2 bases from J, leaving 12 bases between. The DNA of the CDR3 is TGTGCCAGTGGAGGCAGGACTAACACTGAAGCTTTCTTT. It is translated as CASGGRTNTEAFF.

This chain links TRBV19 with TRBJ2-1, with 13 bases that match TRBD2. The CDR3 has 17 amino acids. Per germline, CDR1 LNHDA and CDR2 SQIVND (reference sequence). J gave up 8 bases and V 8 bases, and 15 bases lay outside the gene matches. The CDR3 loop reads CASCQLRTSGSFDEQFF. CDR3 DNA: TGTGCCAGTTGCCAACTCCGGACTAGCGGGAGTTTCGATGAGCAGTTCTTC. Full variable domain (rest looked up from reference TRBV19 and TRBJ2-1): DGGITQSPKYLFRKEGQNVTLSCEQNLNHDAMYWYRQDPGQGLRLIYYSQIVNDFQKGDIAEGYSVSREKKESFPLTVTSAQKNPTAFYLCASCQLRTSGSFDEQFFGPGTRLTVL.

J is TRBJ2-1 and V is TRBV7-6; perhaps TRBD2 as D (6 bases). The CDR3 sequence is 15 residues long. Trimming took off 4 bases at V and 6 bases at J, with 16 bases between the two ends. CDR1 is SGHVS, CDR2 FNYEAQ, per germline. The CDR3 loop reads CASSSRLVSSNEQFF. The CDR3 DNA reads TGTGCCAGCAGCTCTAGACTAGTTAGCAGCAATGAGCAGTTCTTC.

In its sample, this clone was seen once. This rearrangement joins TRBV19 to TRBJ1-3; D remains unclear. This CDR3 spans 14 amino acids. V lost 7 bases to trimming and J lost 4 bases, with 14 bases between them. Germline V gene data show CDR1 as LNHDA and CDR2 as SQIVND (reference sequence). The CDR3 nucleotides read TGTGCCAGTAAACCAGGCGCCCCAGGAAACACCATATATTTT. This sequence encodes CASKPGAPGNTIYF.

The chain carries TRBV7-6 and TRBJ2-7, with 15 bases that match TRBD2. This CDR3 has 19 residues. V lost 3 bases and J lost 2; bases outside the gene matches: 11. Germline CDR1 SGHVS, CDR2 FNYEAQ. In DNA form, the CDR3 reads TGTGCCAGCAGCTTGGGCCCGGGGACTAGCGGGGGGACGCCCTACGAGCAGTACTTC. Translating it yields CASSLGPGTSGGTPYEQYF.

The chain has TRBV7-9 and TRBJ2-3; 8 positions match TRBD1. The CDR3 consists of 18 residues. CDR1 SEHNR and CDR2 FQNEAQ come from the germline V gene (reference sequence). With V trimmed by 1 base and J by 6 bases, 15 bases remained unmatched. The DNA of the CDR3 is TGTGCCAGCAGCTTAGAATATGGCAGGGGGCAGGTTAGTGATACGCAGTATTTT. It encodes CASSLEYGRGQVSDTQYF.

The rearrangement joins TRBV19 to TRBJ1-5, with TRBD1 matching 7 bases. Trimming cost V 2 bases and J 2 bases; bases outside gene matches: 12. Germline CDR1 LNHDA, CDR2 SQIVND (reference sequence). This CDR3 spans 18 amino acids. CDR3 in DNA: TGTGCCAGTAGTATACCCCTTCCCCGCACAGGGGGCAATCAGCCCCAGCATTTT. It specifies CASSIPLPRTGGNQPQHF.

This clone was seen a few times. The V and J genes are TRBV11-1 and TRBJ1-1, with D tentatively TRBD1 (6 bases). Deletions cut 5 bases from V and 2 bases from J, with 15 bases between. The CDR3 contains 15 residues. Germline loops: CDR1 SGHAT, CDR2 FQDESV (reference sequence). The CDR3 is CASSLRVGGNTEAFF. DNA of the CDR3: TGTGCCAGCAGCCTAAGGGTAGGGGGAAACACTGAAGCTTTCTTT.

The V call is TRBV4-3, the J call TRBJ2-7, with unresolved D. Germline loops: CDR1 LGHNA, CDR2 YSLEER. V was shortened by 0 bases and J by 4 bases, with 13 bases between the two germline ends. This CDR3 spans 15 amino acids. CDR3 in amino acids: CASSQDSRVSYEQYF. The CDR3 DNA is TGCGCCAGCAGCCAAGATTCTAGAGTAAGTTACGAGCAGTACTTC.

The gene calls are TRBV12-5 and TRBJ1-1, with 7 bases aligning to TRBD1. Germline lookup yields CDR1 LGHNT and CDR2 FRNRAP. This CDR3 has 13 amino acids. The ends lost 7 bases at V and 1 base at J; junction bases unmatched: 3. Here the CDR3 reads CASDKGANTEAFF. CDR3 DNA sequence: TGTGCTAGTGACAAGGGGGCGAACACTGAAGCTTTCTTT.